This passage covers 29 T cell receptor beta chains from one sample sequenced in a study of T cells after yellow fever vaccination (dated by TCRdb to between 2017 and 2020). To prepare the library, 5' RACE was applied. For sequencing, an Illumina HiSeq 2500 was employed. The raw public reads went through TCRdb reprocessing: fastp at Q25, MiXCR clone calling, in-frame beta chains kept. Records with the same CDR3 protein are collapsed into one entry carrying the most frequent genes and DNA. The sample records hundreds of thousands of distinct CDR3 sequences, over 8% of which are singletons. The ten most abundant clones make up under 20% of the sample. The sample's treatment or condition label, in plain terms: live attenuated yellow fever vaccine strain. The sequences come from PBMCs, collected on the day of the first yellow fever vaccination. Receptors originate from a man in his late teens or twenties who received the YFV17D yellow fever vaccine.

The chain combines TRBV20-1 with TRBJ2-1; TRBD2 agrees at 7 bases. CDR3 length: 15 amino acids. Germline V gives CDR1 DFQATT, CDR2 SNEGSKA (reference sequence). V was pared by 5 bases and J by 4 bases, with 11 bases of the junction left unmatched. The CDR3 DNA reads as TGCAGTGCTGAAGTGGGCGGGGGATATTACAATGAGCAGTTCTTC. As protein: CSAEVGGGYYNEQFF.

This clonotype came up many times. V is TRBV5-6 and J is TRBJ1-2, with no clear D. The CDR3 is 14 amino acids. Germline CDR1 is SGHDT and CDR2 is YYEEEE. V gave up 1 base and J gave up 4 bases, with 11 bases separating them. The DNA for the CDR3 is TGTGCCAGCAGCTTGAGGCAGGAGGGCTATGGCTACACCTTC. Translating gives CASSLRQEGYGYTF.

This clonotype was seen more than once but under ten times. The chain combines TRBV5-1 with TRBJ2-3, with D perhaps matching TRBD2 (6 bases). Germline V gene sequence: CDR1 SGHRS, CDR2 YFSETQ. The CDR3 extends over 15 amino acids. Deletions cut 2 bases from V and 2 bases from J, with 12 bases between. The DNA for the CDR3 is TGCGCCAGCAGCTTTTTCGGAGGGTTCACAGATACGCAGTATTTT. This sequence encodes CASSFFGGFTDTQYF.

With regard to this clonotype: An end of the junction does not agree with germline; a read error may underlie this. The chain uses TRBV3-1 and TRBJ2-5; TRBD2 agrees at 10 bases. The CDR3 length is 17 residues. Germline V lookup: CDR1 LGHDT, CDR2 YNNKEL (reference sequence). DNA of the CDR3: TGTGCCACCAGCCAAGATATCCTAGCGGGGGCTCAAGAGACCCAGTACTTC. This sequence encodes CATSQDILAGAQETQYF.

This clonotype was seen a few times. The chain uses TRBV7-8 and TRBJ2-3, with TRBD2 as a possible D gene (7 bases). CDR1 SGHVS and CDR2 FQNEAQ come from the germline V gene. Trimming pared 2 bases from V and 4 bases from J, leaving 13 bases between. CDR3 length: 15 residues. The CDR3 reads CASSLLGGLADTQYF. The CDR3 DNA reads TGTGCCAGCAGCTTATTGGGGGGGCTCGCAGATACGCAGTATTTT.

This chain joins TRBV29-1 and TRBJ1-5; D is ambiguous. Germline CDR1 reads SQVTM; CDR2 reads ANQGSEA. The ends were cut back, 4 bases at V and 5 bases at J, with 12 bases in the middle. The CDR3 has 13 residues. CDR3 DNA sequence: TGCAGCGTTGGAGACGGTTCCTATCAGCCCCAGCATTTT. This encodes CSVGDGSYQPQHF.

This clonotype was seen a few times. This chain joins TRBV20-1 and TRBJ1-1, with a tentative D call TRBD1 (5 bases). The CDR3 is made up of 13 amino acids. Trimming cost V 3 bases and J 2 bases, with 10 bases left between them. CDR1 is DFQATT, CDR2 SNEGSKA, per germline (reference sequence). The CDR3 spells CSASQGRNTEAFF. The CDR3 nucleotides read TGCAGTGCTAGCCAGGGCCGAAACACTGAAGCTTTCTTT.

The J gene is TRBJ1-2, the V gene TRBV29-1, with 8 positions matching TRBD1. The CDR3 has 12 residues. V lost 8 bases to trimming and J lost 2 bases; unmatched junction nucleotides: 4. CDR1 SQVTM and CDR2 ANQGSEA come from the germline V gene. Here the CDR3 reads CSFWTGNYGYTF. The CDR3 DNA is TGCAGCTTTTGGACAGGGAACTATGGCTACACCTTC.

This clonotype was seen more than once but under ten times. The CDR3 bases are TGTGCCAGCAGCCGCCGGACAGGGAGGTTCGCCGGGGAGCTGTTTTTT. It translates to CASSRRTGRFAGELFF. The chain has TRBV14 and TRBJ2-2, with 8 nucleotides matching TRBD1. V was clipped by 4 bases and J by 6 bases; unmatched bases: 10. The V gene's germline CDR1 is SGHDN and CDR2 FVKESK. This CDR3 has 16 residues.

This clonotype was recorded a few times. The rearrangement links TRBV29-1 to TRBJ1-3; the D is unclear. Deletions cut 5 bases from V and 2 bases from J, with 10 bases between. The germline gives CDR1 SQVTM, CDR2 ANQGSEA. The CDR3 has 13 residues. CDR3 sequence: CSVWGSAGNTIYF. The DNA of the CDR3 is TGCAGCGTTTGGGGTTCGGCTGGAAACACCATATATTTT. The whole variable domain, filled in from reference TRBV29-1 and TRBJ1-3, reads SAVISQKPSRDICQRGTSLTIQCQVDSQVTMMFWYRQQPGQSLTLIATANQGSEATYESGFVIDKFPISRPNLTFSTLTVSNMSPEDSSIYLCSVWGSAGNTIYFGEGSWLTVV.

The gene calls are TRBV20-1 and TRBJ1-5, with TRBD1 as a possible D gene (6 bases). This CDR3 spans 13 amino acids. Trimming stripped 7 bases from V and 3 bases from J, with 13 bases between. Germline V CDR1 and CDR2: DFQATT, SNEGSKA (reference sequence). CDR3 bases: TGCAGTGTTTTACAGGGAAACAATCAGCCCCAGCATTTT. Its translation: CSVLQGNNQPQHF.

This clonotype was seen more than once but under ten times. No conserved phenylalanine or tryptophan is present at the end of the CDR3, so a read error is the likely explanation. No DNA is shown, since the ends of the CDR3 on it are uncertain; the CDR3 is the one TCRdb lists. The gene calls are TRBV21-1 and TRBJ2-1; TRBD1 reflects the table's D call only, with no check against the DNA. TRBV21-1 is listed as a pseudogene. A total of 14 residues make up the CDR3, ends included. The CDR3: CASKTTPDSTLRPT.

The chain links TRBV20-1 to TRBJ1-2; no firm D call. This CDR3 region has 11 residues. Germline V gives CDR1 DFQATT, CDR2 SNEGSKA (reference sequence). Between the trimmed V and J ends, which lost 5 bases and 5 bases, there was a span of 9 bases. CDR3: CSAPFSYGYTF. CDR3 in DNA: TGCAGTGCTCCGTTTAGTTATGGCTACACCTTC.

This clonotype has a handful of counts. J is TRBJ2-2 and V is TRBV15; D not certain. Germline assignment: CDR1 LNHNV and CDR2 YYDKDF (reference sequence). Trimming removed 0 bases at V and 6 bases at J, with 2 bases between. This CDR3 is 12 amino acids long. CDR3 bases: TGTGCCACCAGCAGAGATGCCGGGGAGCTGTTTTTT. Its protein product is CATSRDAGELFF.

The chain links TRBV4-3 to TRBJ2-6; no clear D. Deletions cut 4 bases from V and 4 bases from J, with 8 bases between. Germline CDR1 reads LGHNA; CDR2 reads YSLEER. This CDR3 has 14 amino acids. CDR3 sequence reads: CASSLEKGANVLTF. In DNA form, the CDR3 reads TGCGCCAGCAGCCTGGAAAAAGGGGCCAACGTCCTGACTTTC.

In its sample, this clonotype was seen many times. The rearrangement links TRBV4-1 to TRBJ2-5; TRBD2 might be the D (5 bases). This CDR3 is built from 13 residues. V lost 1 base and J lost 4, with 7 bases in between. Per the germline V gene, CDR1 is MGHRA and CDR2 is YSYEKL. The DNA for the CDR3 is TGCGCCAGCAGCCAAGTGGCGGGAGAGACCCAGTACTTC. It translates to CASSQVAGETQYF.

J is TRBJ2-7 and V is TRBV7-2; possibly TRBD1 for D (5 bases). This CDR3 region has 15 residues. V dropped 5 bases and J dropped 1 base, with 15 bases sitting between them. Germline CDR1 reads SGHTA; CDR2 reads FQGNSA. Here the CDR3 DNA reads TGTGCCAGCAGCCTAGGGGTGGCCGGGTCCTACGAGCAGTACTTC. This gives the protein CASSLGVAGSYEQYF.

This chain uses TRBV4-2 with TRBJ1-3; D unresolved. V lost 3 bases and J lost 0, with 15 bases in between. The CDR3 covers 17 residues. Germline V gene lookup returns CDR1 LGHNA and CDR2 YNFKEQ. In DNA form, the CDR3 reads TGTGCCAGCAGCCACCACGAGGCGGGGAGCTCTGGAAACACCATATATTTT. Translated: CASSHHEAGSSGNTIYF.

This clonotype was picked up a small number of times. The chain has TRBV28 and TRBJ1-2; TRBD1 matches 8 bases. Germline lookup yields CDR1 MDHEN and CDR2 SYDVKM. The CDR3 runs 16 residues. V shed 5 bases and J 4 bases; nucleotides not matched to a gene: 12. The CDR3 spells CASSTGTGTYGYGYTF. The CDR3 DNA sequence: TGTGCCAGCAGTACCGGGACAGGCACCTATGGCTATGGCTACACCTTC.

This clonotype appeared many times. This chain joins TRBV27 and TRBJ2-2; D remains unclear. Germline CDR1 is MNHEY and CDR2 is SMNVEV (reference sequence). The CDR3 spans 12 residues. V lost 4 bases, J lost 6 bases, and 6 bases lay in between. The CDR3 sequence is CASSSPPGELFF. In nucleotides, the CDR3 is TGTGCCAGCAGTTCTCCTCCCGGGGAGCTGTTTTTT.

Only a few counts were recorded for this clonotype. The chain couples TRBV6-5 to TRBJ1-4; D is undetermined. Trimming left V 0 bases short and J 10 bases short, with 18 bases between. This CDR3 contains 16 residues. In germline, CDR1 is MNHEY, CDR2 SVGAGI. This chain's CDR3 is CASSYSNQGDAGKLFF. CDR3 DNA sequence: TGTGCCAGCAGTTACTCGAATCAAGGTGACGCTGGAAAACTGTTTTTT.

The chain employs TRBV9 and TRBJ1-4; D is perhaps TRBD1 (6 bases). Trimming removed 2 bases from V and 3 bases from J, with 11 bases in between. This CDR3 contains 15 residues. Germline-derived CDR1 and CDR2 are SGDLS and YYNGEE. CDR3 residues: CASSVTGGPNEKLFF. The DNA of the CDR3 is TGTGCCAGCAGCGTCACGGGGGGGCCTAATGAAAAACTGTTTTTT.

The gene calls are TRBV15 and TRBJ2-5; no reliable D call. Germline-derived CDR1 and CDR2 are LNHNV and YYDKDF (reference sequence). The CDR3 is made up of 12 amino acids. V shed 1 base and J shed 7 bases, with 7 bases lying between them. The CDR3, as DNA: TGTGCCACCAGCAGAGCGTGGGGGACCCAGTACTTC. It yields the protein CATSRAWGTQYF.

This clonotype was detected ten times or more. The chain employs TRBV7-8 and TRBJ2-2, with TRBD2 matching over 12 bases. V trimming: 4 bases; J trimming: 3 bases; junction bases outside the gene matches: 0. The CDR3 runs to 15 residues. Germline CDR1 SGHVS, CDR2 FQNEAQ. The CDR3 is CASSSSGGDTGELFF. CDR3 nucleotide sequence: TGTGCCAGCAGCTCTAGCGGGGGGGACACCGGGGAGCTGTTTTTT.

This clonotype has a handful of counts. The genes are TRBV4-3 and TRBJ2-3; TRBD1 matches at 8 bases. V was pared by 6 bases and J by 3 bases, with 5 bases of the junction left unmatched. The CDR3 runs to 14 residues. Germline CDR1 reads LGHNA; CDR2 reads YSLEER. Here the CDR3 DNA reads TGCGCCAGCAGTCGGGACAGGATAACAGATACGCAGTATTTT. It is translated as CASSRDRITDTQYF.

This clonotype was observed a few times. This rearrangement joins TRBV5-1 to TRBJ1-2; TRBD1 agrees at 7 bases. V trimming: 5 bases; J trimming: 8 bases; junction bases outside the gene matches: 15. Germline V gene data show CDR1 as SGHRS and CDR2 as YFSETQ. The CDR3 spans 15 residues. The DNA for the CDR3 is TGCGCCAGCAGACCGGGGACAGCCCTCAGAGGAGGCTACACCTTC. This sequence encodes CASRPGTALRGGYTF. Full variable domain (rest looked up from reference TRBV5-1 and TRBJ1-2): KAGVTQTPRYLIKTRGQQVTLSCSPISGHRSVSWYQQTPGQGLQFLFEYFSETQRNKGNFPGRFSGRQFSNSRSEMNVSTLELGDSALYLCASRPGTALRGGYTFGSGTRLTVV.

This clonotype appeared a few times. The rearrangement joins TRBV30 to TRBJ2-7; 7 bases agree with TRBD1. This CDR3 comprises 14 residues. Per the germline V gene, CDR1 is GTSNPN and CDR2 is SVGIG (reference sequence). With V trimmed by 5 bases and J by 4 bases, 11 bases remained unmatched. CDR3 DNA: TGTGCCTGGGCGACCGGGACAGCCTTGTACGAGCAGTACTTC. This translates into CAWATGTALYEQYF.

A few counts support this clonotype. J is TRBJ2-2 and V is TRBV28; no definite D call. CDR1 and CDR2 from the germline V gene are MDHEN and SYDVKM. Deletions cut 3 bases from V and 2 bases from J, with 7 bases between. CDR3 length: 14 amino acids. The CDR3 nucleotides read TGTGCCAGCAGTTTTCGAACTAACACCGGGGAGCTGTTTTTT. It is translated as CASSFRTNTGELFF. Full variable domain (remainder filled in from reference TRBV28 and TRBJ2-2): DVKVTQSSRYLVKRTGEKVFLECVQDMDHENMFWYRQDPGLGLRLIYFSYDVKMKEKGDIPEGYSVSREKKERFSLILESASTNQTSMYLCASSFRTNTGELFFGEGSRLTVL.

This clonotype occurred a few times. The J gene is TRBJ2-3, the V gene TRBV6-2 or TRBV6-3, with D possibly called TRBD1 or TRBD2 (5 bases each). Deletions cut 6 bases from V and 4 bases from J, with 26 bases between. Germline CDR1 and CDR2: MNHEY and SVGEGT. The CDR3 is 18 residues long. Here the CDR3 reads CASSPILWTPRGPDTQYF. CDR3 coding DNA: TGTGCCAGCAGCCCTATTCTTTGGACACCGAGGGGCCCAGATACGCAGTATTTT.